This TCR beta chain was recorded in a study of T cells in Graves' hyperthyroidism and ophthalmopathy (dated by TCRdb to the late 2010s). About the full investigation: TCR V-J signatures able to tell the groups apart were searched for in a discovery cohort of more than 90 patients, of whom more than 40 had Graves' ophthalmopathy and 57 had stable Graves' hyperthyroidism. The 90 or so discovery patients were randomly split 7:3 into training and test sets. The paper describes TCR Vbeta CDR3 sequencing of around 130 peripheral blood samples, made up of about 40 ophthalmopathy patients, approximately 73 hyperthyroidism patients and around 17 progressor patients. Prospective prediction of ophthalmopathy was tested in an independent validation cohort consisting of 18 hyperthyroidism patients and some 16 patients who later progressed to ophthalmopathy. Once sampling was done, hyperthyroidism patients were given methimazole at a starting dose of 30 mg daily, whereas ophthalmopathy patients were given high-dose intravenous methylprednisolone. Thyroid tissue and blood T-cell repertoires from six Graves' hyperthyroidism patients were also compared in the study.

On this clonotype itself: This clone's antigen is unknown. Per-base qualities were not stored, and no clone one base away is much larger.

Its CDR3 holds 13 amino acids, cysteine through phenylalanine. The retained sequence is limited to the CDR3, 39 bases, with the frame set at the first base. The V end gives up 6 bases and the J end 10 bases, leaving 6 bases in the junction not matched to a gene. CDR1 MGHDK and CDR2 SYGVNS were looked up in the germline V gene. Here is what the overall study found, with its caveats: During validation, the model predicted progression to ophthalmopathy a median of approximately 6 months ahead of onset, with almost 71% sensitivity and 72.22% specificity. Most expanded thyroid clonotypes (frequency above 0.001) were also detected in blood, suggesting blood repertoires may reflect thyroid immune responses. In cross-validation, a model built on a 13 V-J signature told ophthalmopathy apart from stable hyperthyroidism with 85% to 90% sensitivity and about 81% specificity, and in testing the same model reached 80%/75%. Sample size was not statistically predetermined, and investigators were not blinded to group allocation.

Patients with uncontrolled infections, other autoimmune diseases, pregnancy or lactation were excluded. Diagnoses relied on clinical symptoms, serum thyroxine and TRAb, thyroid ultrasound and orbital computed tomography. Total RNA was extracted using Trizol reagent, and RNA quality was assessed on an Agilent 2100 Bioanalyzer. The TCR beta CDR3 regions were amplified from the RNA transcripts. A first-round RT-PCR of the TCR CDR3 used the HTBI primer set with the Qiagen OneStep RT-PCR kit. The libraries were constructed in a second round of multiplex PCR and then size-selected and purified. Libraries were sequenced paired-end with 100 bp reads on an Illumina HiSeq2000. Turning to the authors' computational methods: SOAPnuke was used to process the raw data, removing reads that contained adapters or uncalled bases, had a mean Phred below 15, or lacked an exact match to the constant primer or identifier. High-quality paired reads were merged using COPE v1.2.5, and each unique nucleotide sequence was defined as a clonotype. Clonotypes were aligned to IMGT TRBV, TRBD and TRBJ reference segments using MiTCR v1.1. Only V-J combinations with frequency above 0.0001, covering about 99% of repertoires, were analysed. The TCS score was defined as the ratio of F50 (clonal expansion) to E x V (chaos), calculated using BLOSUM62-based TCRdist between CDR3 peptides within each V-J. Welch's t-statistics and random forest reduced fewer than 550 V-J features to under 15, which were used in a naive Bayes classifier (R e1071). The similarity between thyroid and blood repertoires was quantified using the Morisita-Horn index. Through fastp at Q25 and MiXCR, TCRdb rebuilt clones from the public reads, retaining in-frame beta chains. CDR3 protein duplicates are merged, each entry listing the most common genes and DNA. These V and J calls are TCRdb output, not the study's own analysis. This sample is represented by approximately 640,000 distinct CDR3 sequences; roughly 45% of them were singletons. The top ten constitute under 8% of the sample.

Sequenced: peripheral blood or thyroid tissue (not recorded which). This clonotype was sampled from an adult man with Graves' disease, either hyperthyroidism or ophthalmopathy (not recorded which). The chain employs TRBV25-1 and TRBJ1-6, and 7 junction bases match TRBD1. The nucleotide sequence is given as TGTGCCAGCAGGGAACAGGGGCAATCACCCCTCCACTTT. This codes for CASREQGQSPLHF.